This TCR beta chain is drawn from a study of response to subunit inactivated influenza vaccine. TCRdb redid the calling of the RT-PCR reads with MiXCR, one entry per CDR3 protein. The repertoire consists of about 650,000 distinct CDR3 sequences, with 14% occurring once and the leading ten covering about 7.4%. Study-wide points: Seasonal influenza vaccination, on each occasion, was suggested by the authors to recruit few new T cells.

This clonotype has more than one count but fewer than ten. Its antigen is unknown. Germline V gene data show CDR1 as SEHNR and CDR2 as FQNEAQ (reference sequence). There are 15 residues in the CDR3. With V trimmed by 4 bases and J by 5 bases, 5 bases remained unmatched. The TCR sequence derives from a man aged 50-59 years who received an inactivated influenza vaccine. The chain carries TRBV7-9 and TRBJ2-5; 12 nucleotides line up with TRBD2. The sample was PBMCs from blood, taken around 14 days before vaccination. The CDR3: CASSSSGRARETQYF. In DNA form, the CDR3 reads TGTGCCAGCAGCTCTAGCGGGAGGGCCCGGGAGACCCAGTACTTC.